Following are 20 T cell receptor beta chains from one sample sequenced in a study of a mutant IDH1 vaccine in newly diagnosed glioma. The antigens of these receptors remain unknown. Profiled with immunoSEQ multiplex PCR; TCRdb holds only in-frame clones, not every one. Of tens of thousands of clones in the sample, 65% to 85% were seen once. The time point was: week 11, during vaccination. Doses comprised 300 ug of mutant IDH1 20-mer peptide each, plus topical imiquimod. The sample in question was PBMCs, obtained from a glioma patient whose treatment included an IDH1 peptide vaccine. The source is a woman aged 45-59 years with glioma.

J is TRBJ2-2 and V is TRBV2, with 9 bases matching TRBD2. V gave up 8 bases and J gave up 2 bases; unmatched junction bases: 6. Looked up from germline, CDR1 is SNHLY and CDR2 is FYNNEI. This CDR3 has 15 residues. This chain's CDR3 is CASRILAGNTGELFF. The CDR3, as DNA: TGTGCCAGCCGAATTCTAGCGGGAAACACCGGGGAGCTGTTTTTT.

The V call is TRBV27, the J call TRBJ1-1; tentative D call: TRBD1 (6 bases). Trimming removed 11 bases from V and 6 bases from J, with 19 bases in between. Germline V lookup: CDR1 MNHEY, CDR2 SMNVEV (reference sequence). CDR3 length: 13 residues. CDR3 sequence (DNA): TGTGCCTCTAAGTTTAGGGGGAGGGCTGAAGCTTTCTTT. Translating it yields CASKFRGRAEAFF.

The chain combines TRBV2 with TRBJ1-2, with D hard to call. Germline loops: CDR1 SNHLY, CDR2 FYNNEI. The CDR3 sequence is 13 residues long. With 3 bases removed from V and 10 bases from J, the gap between germline ends came to 15 bases. The DNA for the CDR3 is TGTGCCAGCAGTGACGGGTCCATTCGGGACTACACCTTC. It encodes CASSDGSIRDYTF.

This clone was seen a handful of times. The chain couples TRBV15 to TRBJ1-1; no definite D call. V dropped 0 bases and J dropped 4 bases, with 9 bases sitting between them. Germline V gene lookup returns CDR1 LNHNV and CDR2 YYDKDF (reference sequence). The CDR3 runs to 14 residues. CDR3 sequence (DNA): TGTGCCACCAGCAGAGATAAAGGGATCACTGAAGCTTTCTTT. This sequence encodes CATSRDKGITEAFF.

The CDR3, as DNA: TGTGCCAGCTCACCAGACTGGGGGAATCAGCCCCAGCATTTT. Its translation: CASSPDWGNQPQHF. This chain connects TRBV18 to TRBJ1-5; TRBD1 is a possible D gene (5 bases). Germline CDR1 KGHSH, CDR2 LQKENI. This CDR3 has 14 amino acids. V lost 2 bases, J lost 4 bases, and 9 bases lay in between. Full variable domain (remainder filled in from reference TRBV18 and TRBJ1-5): NAGVMQNPRHLVRRRGQEARLRCSPMKGHSHVYWYRQLPEEGLKFMVYLQKENIIDESGMPKERFSAEFPKEGPSILRIQQVVRGDSAAYFCASSPDWGNQPQHFGDGTRLSIL.

V is TRBV7-8 and J is TRBJ1-5, with 8 nucleotides matching TRBD1. V lost 1 base to trimming and J lost 2 bases; unmatched junction nucleotides: 1. Germline assignment: CDR1 SGHVS and CDR2 FQNEAQ. The CDR3 is made up of 15 amino acids. CDR3 amino acids: CASSLVGQGNQPQHF. The CDR3 DNA sequence: TGTGCCAGCAGCTTAGTGGGACAGGGCAATCAGCCCCAGCATTTT.

This chain links TRBV5-6 with TRBJ1-2; TRBD1 matches at 7 bases. The CDR3 spans 14 residues. Germline V lookup: CDR1 SGHDT, CDR2 YYEEEE. Trimming cost V 2 bases and J 8 bases; bases outside gene matches: 9. Here the CDR3 reads CASSFGGGARGYTF. In DNA form, the CDR3 reads TGTGCCAGCAGCTTTGGAGGGGGCGCGAGGGGCTACACCTTC.

This chain joins TRBV30 and TRBJ2-7; no firm D call. The CDR3 covers 12 residues. Germline V gene sequence: CDR1 GTSNPN, CDR2 SVGIG (reference sequence). The V end was cut by 2 bases, the J end by 6 bases, with 11 bases between. The CDR3 region has the DNA TGTGCCTGGAGTCATACAGTTGTCGAGCAGTACTTC. Protein sequence: CAWSHTVVEQYF.

J is TRBJ2-2 and V is TRBV30; D remains ambiguous. The CDR3 has 15 amino acids. V was trimmed by 1 base and J by 0 bases, leaving 9 bases between them. Germline V gene sequence: CDR1 GTSNPN, CDR2 SVGIG (reference sequence). CDR3 sequence reads: CAWSAGHPNTGELFF. The DNA of the CDR3 is TGTGCCTGGAGTGCCGGGCACCCGAACACCGGGGAGCTGTTTTTT.

The chain carries TRBV6-1 and TRBJ1-1; 8 bases map to TRBD1. The CDR3 runs 13 residues. The V gene end was trimmed by 8 bases and the J gene end by 3 bases; junction bases not matched to a gene: 5. The germline gives CDR1 MNHNS, CDR2 SASEGT. The CDR3 region has the DNA TGTGCCAGCGGGAGACAGGGGTACACTGAAGCTTTCTTT. As protein: CASGRQGYTEAFF.

The chain employs TRBV5-5 and TRBJ2-3, with 7 bases fitting TRBD1. Germline values: CDR1 SGHKS, CDR2 YYEKEE (reference sequence). The CDR3 consists of 14 residues. Trimming at V came to 3 bases and at J to 3 bases, leaving 4 bases not matched to a gene. CDR3 region: CASSSRQGTDTQYF. CDR3 nucleotide sequence: TGTGCCAGCAGCTCTCGACAGGGAACAGATACGCAGTATTTT.

The genes are TRBV6-5 and TRBJ2-5, with TRBD2 matching over 11 bases. Germline V CDR1 and CDR2: MNHEY, SVGAGI. With 7 bases clipped from V and 4 bases from J, the junction kept 5 bases outside the gene matches. The CDR3 has 14 residues. The CDR3 spells CASNLAGGGETQYF. The CDR3 coding sequence is TGTGCCAGCAACCTAGCGGGGGGCGGAGAGACCCAGTACTTC.

V gene TRBV4-1 combines with J gene TRBJ2-2; either TRBD1 or TRBD2 may fit D (6 bases each). Germline-derived CDR1 and CDR2 are MGHRA and YSYEKL. The CDR3 spans 15 residues. Trimming left V 4 bases short and J 3 bases short, with 12 bases between. In DNA, the CDR3 is TGCGCCAGCAGCCCAGAGGGGGGCTACACCGGGGAGCTGTTTTTT. This translates into CASSPEGGYTGELFF.

About this clone: Other DNA sequences from this sample encode an identical CDR3 as well. The chain recombines TRBV9 with TRBJ1-1; D uncertain. CDR1 and CDR2 (germline): SGDLS, YYNGEE. Trimming removed 0 bases from V and 3 bases from J, with 6 bases in between. CDR3 size: 13 residues. CDR3 nucleotides: TGTGCCAGCAGCGTAGACCGAGACACTGAAGCTTTCTTT. It is translated as CASSVDRDTEAFF.

This clone has only a few counts. This chain's CDR3 is CSVEVLQGAGAFF. CDR3 nucleotides: TGCAGCGTTGAGGTCTTACAGGGGGCTGGAGCTTTCTTT. This chain connects TRBV29-1 to TRBJ1-1, with 9 bases matching TRBD1. CDR3 length equals 13 residues. Germline V gives CDR1 SQVTM, CDR2 ANQGSEA. With 3 bases clipped from V and 10 bases from J, the junction kept 9 bases outside the gene matches.

CDR3 coding DNA: TGTGCCAGCAGCTCCGGACAGGCGTATGGCTACACCTTC. Protein product: CASSSGQAYGYTF. The chain links TRBV5-6 to TRBJ1-2; 7 bases line up with TRBD1. The CDR3 is 13 amino acids. Per germline, CDR1 SGHDT and CDR2 YYEEEE. V lost 3 bases to trimming and J lost 5 bases; unmatched junction nucleotides: 4.

Ten or more counts support this clone. The rearrangement joins TRBV30 to TRBJ1-1; 7 bases match TRBD1. The junction had 9 bases not matched to a gene; V was cut back by 2 bases and J by 12 bases. Germline V gene data show CDR1 as GTSNPN and CDR2 as SVGIG (reference sequence). CDR3 size: 12 residues. The CDR3 spells CAWSTPLQGTFF. CDR3 coding DNA: TGTGCCTGGAGTACACCACTACAGGGGACTTTCTTT.

The chain uses TRBV7-2 and TRBJ1-2; 12 nucleotides align to TRBD1. Germline lookup yields CDR1 SGHTA and CDR2 FQGNSA. The CDR3 consists of 15 residues. Losses at the gene ends were 3 bases for V and 8 bases for J; bases not matched to a gene: 7. CDR3 sequence: CASSFNPGQGAGYTF. The CDR3 DNA sequence: TGTGCCAGCAGCTTTAATCCGGGACAGGGGGCAGGCTACACCTTC.

The chain couples TRBV5-8 to TRBJ2-7, with 7 bases aligning to TRBD2. Trimming at V came to 3 bases and at J to 0 bases, leaving 6 bases not matched to a gene. Per germline, CDR1 SGHTS and CDR2 YDEGEE. This CDR3 comprises 15 residues. This chain's CDR3 is CASSWGGDFSYEQYF. CDR3 DNA: TGTGCCAGCAGCTGGGGGGGGGACTTCTCCTACGAGCAGTACTTC.

This chain uses TRBV18 with TRBJ2-6, with 7 nucleotides matching TRBD2. Germline trimming cut 0 bases from V and 2 bases from J; bases unmatched to any gene: 1. The CDR3 sequence is 16 residues long. The V gene's germline CDR1 is KGHSH and CDR2 LQKENI. CDR3: CASSPPGGAGANVLTF. The CDR3, as DNA: TGTGCCAGCTCACCACCTGGGGGGGCTGGGGCCAACGTCCTGACTTTC.